What follows is one T cell receptor beta chain and its context. Per the germline V gene, CDR1 is SEHNR and CDR2 is FQNEAQ (reference sequence). The length of the CDR3 is 18 residues. Losses at the gene ends were 5 bases for V and 0 bases for J; bases not matched to a gene: 14. The data are from a study of early T cells in non-severe SARS-CoV-2 infection. As for the study in general: The chains were unpaired, and the sequenced material was bulk RNA from unsorted whole blood.

Attachment of unique molecular identifiers to individual cDNA molecules was performed. Each CDR3 protein gets one entry after TCRdb re-called the 5' RACE reads with MiXCR. The data show some 75,000 distinct CDR3 sequences, approximately 14% seen once. Input material: whole blood. This chain joins TRBV7-9 and TRBJ1-1, with TRBD1 matching 8 bases. This clonotype was sampled from an adult who was a healthcare worker with PCR-confirmed SARS-CoV-2 infection or an uninfected control (not recorded which). CDR3 amino acids: CASSRLPTGGLMNTEAFF. In DNA, the CDR3 is TGTGCCAGCAGCCGACTCCCTACAGGGGGTCTTATGAACACTGAAGCTTTCTTT.